This T cell receptor (beta chain) appears in the sequencing data of a study of cytomegalovirus exposure and HLA in healthy donors. In regard to this clone: Its ends do not fully match the called genes, so a read error is possible.

The germline gives CDR1 SGHNT, CDR2 YYREEE (reference sequence). This CDR3 has 16 residues. The PCR employed 60 Vbeta primers together with 13 Jbeta primers. Produced via immunoSEQ multiplex PCR; TCRdb's table is partial and in-frame only. There are 210,000 or so clones in the sample; roughly 84% occur only once, and about 1.2% lies in the top ten. The specimen was PBMCs. The chain recombines TRBV5-4 with TRBJ2-1, with 10 bases fitting TRBD2. The TCR sequence derives from a human donor in good health. The CDR3 here is CASSLGGLATVNEQFF. CDR3 DNA: TGTGCCAGCAGTTTGGGGGGACTAGCGACTGTCAATGAGCAGTTCTTC.